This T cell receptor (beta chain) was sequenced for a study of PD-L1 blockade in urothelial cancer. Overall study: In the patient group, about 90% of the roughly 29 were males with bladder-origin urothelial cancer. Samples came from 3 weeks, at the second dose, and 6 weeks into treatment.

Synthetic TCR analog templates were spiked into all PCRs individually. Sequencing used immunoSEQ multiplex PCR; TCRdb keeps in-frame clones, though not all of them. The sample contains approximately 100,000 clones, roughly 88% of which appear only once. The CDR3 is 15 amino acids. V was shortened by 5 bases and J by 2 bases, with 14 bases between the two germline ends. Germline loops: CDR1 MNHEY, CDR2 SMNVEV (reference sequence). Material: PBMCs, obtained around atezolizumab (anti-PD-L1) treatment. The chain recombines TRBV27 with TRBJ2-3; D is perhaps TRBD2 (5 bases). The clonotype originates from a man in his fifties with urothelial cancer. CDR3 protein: CASSLRTLATDTQYF. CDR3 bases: TGTGCCAGCAGTCTCCGGACGCTAGCCACAGATACGCAGTATTTT.